A selection of T cell receptor beta chains follows, all from one sample in a study of neurological immune-mediated disorders. TCRdb ran MiXCR on the 5' RACE reads and lists one entry per CDR3 protein. Among 50,000 to 85,000 distinct CDR3 sequences listed, around 5.2% were seen once. The specimen sequenced was PBMCs. These receptor sequences come from a woman in her 30s with multiple sclerosis. Both conserved end residues are part of each CDR3. The D gene is left open where the match is weak. Size tells how often a clone was seen (once, few, many) or the class of an expanded clone, and some rows leave it out.

TRBJ2-1,TRBV27,many,.,CASSIDRLNEQFF,TGTGCCAGCAGTATTGACCGCCTCAATGAGCAGTTCTTC
TRBJ2-1,TRBV20-1,many,TRBD1,CSAPGGGYNEQFF,TGCAGTGCGCCAGGGGGTGGCTACAATGAGCAGTTCTTC
TRBJ1-1,TRBV10-3,.,TRBD1,CAISVGQVPLNTEAFF,TGTGCCATCAGTGTGGGACAGGTCCCCCTAAACACTGAAGCTTTCTTT
TRBJ2-1,TRBV6-2/TRBV6-3,.,.,CASSYFEGGLRNEQFF,TGTGCCAGCAGTTACTTCGAGGGGGGGCTCAGGAATGAGCAGTTCTTC
TRBJ2-1,TRBV27,many,TRBD2,CASSSRTSGVGYNEQFF,TGTGCCAGCAGTTCCAGGACTAGCGGGGTTGGGTACAATGAGCAGTTCTTC
TRBJ2-7,TRBV5-1,many,TRBD1,CASSKDRGGHEQYF,TGCGCCAGCAGCAAGGACAGGGGAGGCCACGAGCAGTACTTC
TRBJ2-1,TRBV2,.,.,CASSEGADYNEQFF,TGTGCCAGCAGTGAAGGGGCTGACTACAATGAGCAGTTCTTC
TRBJ2-2,TRBV11-2,many,.,CASSLDFLNTGELFF,TGTGCCAGCAGCTTAGATTTCCTGAACACCGGGGAGCTGTTTTTT
TRBJ1-6,TRBV27,.,.,CASSLTSRSPLNF,TGTGCCAGCAGTTTAACCAGTAGATCACCCCTCAACTTT
TRBJ1-2,TRBV20-1,many,TRBD1,CSASFPGQGNYGYTF,TGCAGTGCTAGCTTCCCGGGACAGGGGAACTATGGCTACACCTTC
TRBJ2-1,TRBV5-1,many,.,CASSLGPVEQFF,TGCGCCAGCAGCTTGGGCCCCGTAGAGCAGTTCTTC
TRBJ2-1,TRBV27,.,TRBD2,CATLGLAGSSSYNEQFF,TGTGCCACCTTGGGACTAGCGGGTTCCAGCTCCTACAATGAGCAGTTCTTC
TRBJ1-2,TRBV20-1,many,TRBD1,CSARPLGTDSYGYTF,TGCAGTGCTAGACCCTTGGGGACAGATTCCTATGGCTACACCTTC
TRBJ2-5,TRBV20-1,many,.,CSAAGGPGETQYF,TGCAGTGCTGCTGGGGGGCCGGGGGAGACCCAGTACTTC
TRBJ2-4,TRBV20-1,many,TRBD1,CSATNNRGQNIQYF,TGCAGTGCTACCAATAACAGGGGTCAAAACATTCAGTACTTC
TRBJ1-5,TRBV5-1,.,.,CASSLGGSRNQPQHF,TGCGCCAGCAGCTTGGGTGGGTCTAGGAATCAGCCCCAGCATTTT
TRBJ2-1,TRBV11-2,many,TRBD2,CASSLEPGGTRWFF,TGTGCCAGCAGCTTAGAGCCGGGGGGGACTAGGTGGTTCTTC
TRBJ2-5,TRBV6-6,many,.,CASTLGGTQYF,TGTGCCAGCACCCTAGGGGGGACCCAGTACTTC
TRBJ2-7,TRBV20-1,few,.,CSARETGLFYEQYF,TGCAGTGCTAGGGAGACAGGTCTGTTCTACGAGCAGTACTTC
TRBJ2-1,TRBV20-1,many,TRBD2,CSATLAGGNEQFF,TGCAGTGCTACACTAGCGGGGGGCAATGAGCAGTTCTTC
TRBJ1-2,TRBV7-6,.,TRBD1,CASSPNPGTDARGYTF,TGTGCCAGCAGCCCAAATCCCGGGACAGATGCTCGGGGCTACACCTTC
TRBJ2-1,TRBV5-1,many,TRBD2,CASSLGLAGAYNEQFF,TGCGCCAGCAGCTTGGGGCTAGCGGGGGCCTACAATGAGCAGTTCTTC
TRBJ1-2,TRBV6-5,many,.,CASSYSTGLHLSF,TGTGCCAGCAGTTACTCAACAGGTCTTCATCTTTCCTTC
TRBJ2-5,TRBV20-1,few,.,CSASRTFETQYF,TGCAGTGCTAGTCGGACTTTTGAGACCCAGTACTTC
TRBJ2-7,TRBV5-1,many,TRBD1,CASSLAPDRGPAEQYF,TGCGCCAGCAGCTTGGCCCCGGACAGGGGGCCTGCCGAGCAGTACTTC
TRBJ2-4,TRBV5-1,many,.,CASSLLSGRKENIQYF,TGCGCCAGCAGCTTGCTTTCGGGCAGGAAGGAAAACATTCAGTACTTC
TRBJ1-2,TRBV12-3/TRBV12-4,few,TRBD1,CASRDTGGPNYGYTF,TGTGCCAGCAGGGACACAGGGGGCCCTAACTATGGCTACACCTTC
TRBJ1-5,TRBV5-1,few,TRBD1,CASSLGGQAGNQPQHF,TGCGCCAGCAGCTTGGGCGGACAGGCTGGCAATCAGCCCCAGCATTTT
TRBJ1-5,TRBV7-9,many,.,CASSHGRVEQPQHF,TGTGCCAGCAGCCATGGGCGAGTGGAGCAGCCCCAGCATTTT
TRBJ2-3,TRBV3-1,many,TRBD2,CASSQSVFGGGGTDTQYF,TGTGCCAGCAGCCAATCCGTGTTCGGCGGGGGGGGAACAGATACGCAGTATTTT
TRBJ2-5,TRBV5-1,many,TRBD2,CASSSWTSGPGKVETQYF,TGCGCCAGCAGCTCCTGGACTAGCGGTCCCGGCAAAGTAGAGACCCAGTACTTC
TRBJ1-5,TRBV3-1,many,TRBD1,CASSQTGARQPQHF,TGTGCCAGCAGCCAGACAGGGGCAAGACAGCCCCAGCATTTT
TRBJ2-7,TRBV11-2,.,.,CASRLAEMSSYEQYF,TGTGCCAGCAGGTTAGCGGAGATGAGCTCCTACGAGCAGTACTTC
TRBJ2-7,TRBV20-1,many,.,CSATNRDTSYEQYF,TGCAGTGCCACGAACAGGGACACCTCCTACGAGCAGTACTTC
TRBJ2-5,TRBV20-1,many,TRBD2,CSARGLAEETQYF,TGCAGTGCTAGGGGTCTAGCGGAAGAGACCCAGTACTTC
TRBJ2-7,TRBV7-9,many,TRBD1,CASSAGQAFSYEQYF,TGTGCCAGCAGCGCCGGACAGGCGTTTTCCTACGAGCAGTACTTC
TRBJ2-1,TRBV7-6,many,.,CASSMTGGYNEQFF,TGTGCCAGCAGCATGACAGGAGGTTACAATGAGCAGTTCTTC
TRBJ1-1,TRBV25-1,many,TRBD1,CASRDRGLGTEAFF,TGTGCCAGCAGGGACAGGGGGCTGGGCACTGAAGCTTTCTTT
TRBJ2-5,TRBV20-1,few,TRBD1,CSASRVGDSETQYF,TGCAGTGCCAGCCGGGTAGGGGACAGCGAGACCCAGTACTTC
TRBJ2-5,TRBV18,many,.,CASSPRLGDQETQYF,TGTGCCAGCTCACCTCGTTTAGGTGACCAAGAGACCCAGTACTTC
TRBJ1-5,TRBV28,few,.,CASSLGQSFHQPQNF,TGTGCCAGCAGTTTAGGACAGTCGTTCCATCAGCCCCAGAATTTT
TRBJ1-5,TRBV12-3/TRBV12-4,.,.,CASSSGPGRNQPQHF,TGTGCCAGCAGTTCCGGGCCAGGGCGCAATCAGCCCCAGCATTTT
TRBJ1-2,TRBV12-3/TRBV12-4,many,.,CASSLQGFGYTF,TGTGCCAGCAGTTTGCAAGGGTTCGGCTACACCTTC
TRBJ2-7,TRBV6-5,many,.,CASSYGHRPSSYEQYF,TGTGCCAGCAGTTACGGACACAGACCGAGCTCCTACGAGCAGTACTTC
TRBJ2-3,TRBV27,.,TRBD2,CASSFWTSATPDTQYF,TGTGCCAGCAGCTTTTGGACTAGCGCAACCCCAGATACGCAGTATTTT
TRBJ2-4,TRBV25-1,.,.,CASRGIGIQYF,TGTGCCAGCAGAGGCATTGGCATTCAGTACTTC
TRBJ1-1,TRBV4-1,few,TRBD1,CASSPTGAMNTEAFF,TGCGCCAGCAGCCCGACAGGGGCGATGAACACTGAAGCTTTCTTT
TRBJ2-3,TRBV7-9,few,TRBD2,CASSPRLASDTQYF,TGTGCCAGCAGCCCCCGACTAGCCTCCGATACGCAGTATTTT
TRBJ1-1,TRBV29-1,many,.,CSVRGGIWGVDTEAFF,TGCAGCGTTAGGGGAGGCATATGGGGGGTCGACACTGAAGCTTTCTTT
TRBJ2-2,TRBV4-1,many,.,CASSGWNSNTGELFF,TGCGCCAGCAGCGGCTGGAATTCGAACACCGGGGAGCTGTTTTTT
TRBJ2-2,TRBV20-1,many,.,CSARDPGTANTGELFF,TGCAGTGCTAGAGACCCCGGGACGGCGAACACCGGGGAGCTGTTTTTT
TRBJ1-5,TRBV21-1,many,.,CASSKGDRTEGQPQHF,TGTGCCAGCAGCAAAGGGGACAGGACAGAAGGGCAGCCCCAGCATTTT
TRBJ2-7,TRBV11-2,many,.,CASSSLSLEQYF,TGTGCCAGCAGCTCCCTGTCCCTGGAGCAGTACTTC
TRBJ2-1,TRBV5-8,many,TRBD2,CASRWTSGGAHEQFF,TGTGCCAGCAGGTGGACTAGCGGGGGGGCCCATGAGCAGTTCTTC
TRBJ1-6,TRBV5-1,many,.,CASSSGQDNSPLNF,TGCGCCAGCAGCTCCGGGCAGGATAATTCACCCCTCAACTTT
TRBJ2-7,TRBV11-3,.,TRBD1,CASSLGTAYEQYF,TGTGCCAGCAGCCTCGGGACAGCGTACGAGCAGTACTTC
TRBJ2-6,TRBV5-1,many,.,CASSGAEGALSGANVLTF,TGCGCCAGCAGCGGCGCGGAGGGGGCCCTCTCTGGGGCCAACGTCCTGACTTTC
TRBJ2-2,TRBV9,few,.,CASSSPASAGELFF,TGTGCCAGCAGCTCCCCGGCTAGCGCCGGGGAGCTGTTTTTT
TRBJ1-2,TRBV20-1,many,TRBD1,CSARRQGGGYTF,TGCAGTGCTAGACGCCAGGGGGGTGGCTACACCTTC
TRBJ1-5,TRBV12-3/TRBV12-4,many,.,CASSYEVGIRNQPQHF,TGTGCCAGCAGTTATGAAGTAGGAATACGCAATCAGCCCCAGCATTTT